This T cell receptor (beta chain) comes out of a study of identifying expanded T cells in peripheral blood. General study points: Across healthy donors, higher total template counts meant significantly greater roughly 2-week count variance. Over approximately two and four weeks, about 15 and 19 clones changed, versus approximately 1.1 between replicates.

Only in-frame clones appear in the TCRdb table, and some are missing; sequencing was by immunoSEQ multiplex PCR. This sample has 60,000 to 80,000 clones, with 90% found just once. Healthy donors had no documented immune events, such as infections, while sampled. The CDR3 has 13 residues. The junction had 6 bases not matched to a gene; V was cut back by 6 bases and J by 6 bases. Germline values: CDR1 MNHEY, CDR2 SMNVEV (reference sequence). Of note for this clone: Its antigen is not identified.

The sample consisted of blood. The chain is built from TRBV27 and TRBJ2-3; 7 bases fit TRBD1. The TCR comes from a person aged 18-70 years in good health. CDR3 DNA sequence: TGTGCCAGCAGGGACAGGCCTTGGGATACGCAGTATTTT. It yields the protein CASRDRPWDTQYF.